The present TCR beta chain was sequenced within a study of shared T cell receptors in the human thymus. Trimming cost V 6 bases and J 8 bases, with 13 bases left between them. Germline CDR1 SGHAT, CDR2 FQNNGV. This CDR3 spans 12 amino acids. Profiling relied on immunoSEQ multiplex PCR, and the TCRdb table lists in-frame clones only, not all of them. The table has roughly 660,000 clones, 88% seen once. The sample also formed part of further work on human thymus T cells. From that paper: Corrective cardiac operations yielded the resected thymus tissue. What appeared biased in thymic and blood repertoires was the usage of V and J genes. Unrelated people showed highly overlapping thymic repertoires, related research reported.

The chain links TRBV11-2 to TRBJ1-1, with D possibly matching TRBD1 (6 bases). The sequence was obtained from a boy in the first two years of life with a congenital heart defect. The sample consisted of thymocytes. CDR3 DNA: TGTGCCAGCAGAGCTGACAGGACAGAAGCTTTCTTT. It encodes CASRADRTEAFF.